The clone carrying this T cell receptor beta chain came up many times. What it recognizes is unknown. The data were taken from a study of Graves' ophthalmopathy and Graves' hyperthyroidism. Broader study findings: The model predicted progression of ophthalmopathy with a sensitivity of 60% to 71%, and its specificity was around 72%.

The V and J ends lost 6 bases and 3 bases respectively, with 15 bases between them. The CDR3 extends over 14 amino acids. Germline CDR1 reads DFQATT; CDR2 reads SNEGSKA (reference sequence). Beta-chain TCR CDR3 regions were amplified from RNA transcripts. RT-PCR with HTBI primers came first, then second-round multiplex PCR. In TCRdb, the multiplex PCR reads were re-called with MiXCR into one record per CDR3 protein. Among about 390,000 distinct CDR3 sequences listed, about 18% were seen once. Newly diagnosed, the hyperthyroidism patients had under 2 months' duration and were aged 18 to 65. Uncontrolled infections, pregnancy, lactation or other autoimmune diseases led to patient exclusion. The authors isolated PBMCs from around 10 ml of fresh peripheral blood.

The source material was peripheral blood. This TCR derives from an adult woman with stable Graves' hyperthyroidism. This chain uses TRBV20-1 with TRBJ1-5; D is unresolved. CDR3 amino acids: CSATESNFNQPQHF. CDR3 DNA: TGCAGTGCCACGGAATCCAATTTCAATCAGCCCCAGCATTTT.